The present T cell receptor beta chain was sequenced within a study of cytomegalovirus exposure and HLA in healthy donors. Study conclusions and caveats: When analyzed later, a missense DCLRE1C variant was found to be linked to TCR beta V- and J-gene trimming.

Primers: 60 Vbeta forward and 13 Jbeta reverse. Clones were sequenced by immunoSEQ multiplex PCR, and TCRdb holds only the in-frame ones, with some missing. The sample holds under 200,000 clones, 68% seen once. Details on this clone: Antigen specificity is unknown.

Germline V gene lookup returns CDR1 MNHNY and CDR2 SVGAGI (reference sequence). Trimming at V came to 1 base and at J to 4 bases, leaving 7 bases not matched to a gene. The CDR3 loop spans 16 amino acids. The rearrangement joins TRBV6-6 to TRBJ2-7; 10 bases match TRBD1. This sequence was found in a middle-aged man in good health and CMV-seronegative. The specimen sequenced was PBMCs. DNA for the CDR3: TGTGCCAGCAGTTACTTGGCGGGACAGGGGATGTACGAGCAGTACTTC. Amino acid sequence: CASSYLAGQGMYEQYF.